These 9 T cell receptor beta chains originate from one sample sequenced in a study of blood T cells in healthy people across ages (dated by TCRdb to the mid-2010s). Receptor amplification or capture employed 5' RACE. The run used an Illumina HiSeq 2500. The second PCR ran for about 7 to 11 cycles and used a J-beta primer mix along with a sample-barcoded 5' primer. The raw public data were reprocessed by TCRdb itself: fastp quality trimming at Q25, MiXCR clonotype calling, in-frame beta chains only. CDR3 protein sequences are deduplicated, and each keeps its most common genes and DNA. Across this sample there are hundreds of thousands of distinct CDR3 sequences, with 40% to 45% seen only once. Approximately 29% of the sample is taken by the ten largest. The sample was blood. The receptors derive from an elderly man in good health.

This clonotype was seen at least ten times. The chain is built from TRBV7-9 and TRBJ1-2; 7 bases map to TRBD1. Germline CDR1 reads SEHNR; CDR2 reads FQNEAQ (reference sequence). This CDR3 spans 16 amino acids. The V segment lost 0 bases and the J segment 8 bases; nucleotides outside the gene matches: 12. The CDR3 is CASSLAGTEVTRGYTF. The DNA of the CDR3 is TGTGCCAGCAGCTTAGCCGGGACAGAGGTTACGAGGGGCTACACCTTC.

This chain links TRBV18 with TRBJ2-4; 9 nucleotides line up with TRBD1. This CDR3 has 18 residues. V trimming: 4 bases; J trimming: 0 bases; junction bases outside the gene matches: 10. Per the germline V gene, CDR1 is KGHSH and CDR2 is LQKENI. CDR3 DNA: TGTGCCAGCTCACAACGGAGGACAGGGGACCTAGCCAAAAACATTCAGTACTTC. Translated, it gives CASSQRRTGDLAKNIQYF.

The CDR3 sequence: CASSLETSGALYTGELFF. The CDR3 DNA follows: TGTGCCAGCAGTTTAGAGACTAGCGGCGCCTTATACACCGGGGAGCTGTTTTTT. J is TRBJ2-2 and V is TRBV28, with 9 bases that match TRBD2. Germline assignment: CDR1 MDHEN and CDR2 SYDVKM. V lost 2 bases, J lost 3 bases, and 10 bases stayed unmatched. The CDR3 sequence is 18 residues long.

This chain uses TRBV28 with TRBJ1-5; the D is unclear. The CDR3 has 15 amino acids. Germline-derived CDR1 and CDR2 are MDHEN and SYDVKM. V was cut by 2 bases and J by 0 bases, with 8 bases left in between. In DNA form, the CDR3 reads TGTGCCAGCAGTTTAAACCGCTATAGCAATCAGCCCCAGCATTTT. Translated: CASSLNRYSNQPQHF.

This clonotype has at least ten counts. The chain combines TRBV12-3 or TRBV12-4 with TRBJ1-1; a weak D match, TRBD1 (5 bases). V lost 6 bases and J 1 base, leaving 9 bases between the germline ends. This CDR3 is 13 amino acids long. CDR3 loop: CASSPTGNTEAFF. CDR3 in DNA: TGTGCCAGCAGCCCCACAGGGAACACTGAAGCTTTCTTT.

The V call is TRBV29-1, the J call TRBJ2-7, with 9 bases aligning to TRBD1. Unmatched junction bases numbered 14, after V lost 4 bases and J lost 7 bases. The CDR3 consists of 15 residues. Germline loops: CDR1 SQVTM, CDR2 ANQGSEA. CDR3 loop: CSVGTGVLRGNEQYF. As DNA, the CDR3 is TGCAGCGTTGGGACAGGGGTCTTACGGGGCAATGAGCAGTACTTC.

This clonotype was observed a handful of times. CDR3 amino acids: CASSSDPRLGYGYTF. Written as DNA, the CDR3 is TGTGCCAGCAGTTCCGACCCCCGTTTGGGCTATGGCTACACCTTC. The chain recombines TRBV6-2 or TRBV6-3 with TRBJ1-2; D is undetermined. Per the germline V gene, CDR1 is MNHEY and CDR2 is SVGEGT. V was pared by 4 bases and J by 4 bases, with 16 bases between. The CDR3 has 15 amino acids.

The chain couples TRBV5-1 to TRBJ2-5; D may be TRBD2 (5 bases). CDR1 is SGHRS and CDR2 is YFSETQ in the germline V gene. The CDR3 spans 15 residues. Trimming stripped 0 bases from V and 11 bases from J, with 20 bases between. CDR3 in DNA: TGCGCCAGCAGCTTGGAGCTAGCCCACCCCCATGAGCAGTACTTC. Its translation is CASSLELAHPHEQYF.

This clonotype has only a few counts. The chain couples TRBV7-3 to TRBJ2-1, with TRBD2 identical over 9 bases. CDR1 is SGHTA and CDR2 is FQGTGA in the germline V gene. This CDR3 is built from 15 residues. V shed 5 bases, J shed 3 bases, and the junction held 5 bases outside the gene matches. The DNA for the CDR3 is TGTGCCAGCAGCACGACTAGCGGTGTCTACAATGAGCAGTTCTTC. This gives the protein CASSTTSGVYNEQFF.